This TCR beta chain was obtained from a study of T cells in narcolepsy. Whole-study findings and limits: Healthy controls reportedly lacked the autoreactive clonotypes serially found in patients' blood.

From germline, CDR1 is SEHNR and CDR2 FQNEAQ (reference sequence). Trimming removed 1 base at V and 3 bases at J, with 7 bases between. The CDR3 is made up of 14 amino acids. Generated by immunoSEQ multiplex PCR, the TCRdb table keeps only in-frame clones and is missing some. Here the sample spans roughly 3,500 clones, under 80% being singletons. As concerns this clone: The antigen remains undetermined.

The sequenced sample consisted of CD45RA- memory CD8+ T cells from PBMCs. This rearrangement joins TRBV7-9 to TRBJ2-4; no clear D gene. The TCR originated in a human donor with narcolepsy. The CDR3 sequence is CASSLEAVKNIQYF. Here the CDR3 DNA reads TGTGCCAGCAGCTTAGAGGCCGTCAAAAACATTCAGTACTTC.